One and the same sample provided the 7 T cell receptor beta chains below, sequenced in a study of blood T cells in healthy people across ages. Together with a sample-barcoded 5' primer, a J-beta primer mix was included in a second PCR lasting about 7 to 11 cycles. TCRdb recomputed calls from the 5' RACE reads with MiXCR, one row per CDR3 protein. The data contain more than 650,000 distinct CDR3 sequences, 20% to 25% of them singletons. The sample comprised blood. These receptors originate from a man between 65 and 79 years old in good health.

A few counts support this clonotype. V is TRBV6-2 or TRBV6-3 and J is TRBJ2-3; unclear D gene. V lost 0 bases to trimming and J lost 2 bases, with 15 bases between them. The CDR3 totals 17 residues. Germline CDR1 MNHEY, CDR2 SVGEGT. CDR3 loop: CASSYSSGSYSTDTQYF. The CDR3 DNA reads TGTGCCAGCAGTTACTCGAGTGGCTCCTACTCCACAGATACGCAGTATTTT.

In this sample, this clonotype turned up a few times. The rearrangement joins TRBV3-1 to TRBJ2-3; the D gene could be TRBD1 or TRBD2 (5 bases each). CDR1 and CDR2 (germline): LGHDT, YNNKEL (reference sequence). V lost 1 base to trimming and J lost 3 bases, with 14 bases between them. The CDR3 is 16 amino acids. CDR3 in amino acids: CASSQASSGGTDTQYF. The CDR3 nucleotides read TGTGCCAGCAGCCAAGCATCTAGTGGGGGTACAGATACGCAGTATTTT.

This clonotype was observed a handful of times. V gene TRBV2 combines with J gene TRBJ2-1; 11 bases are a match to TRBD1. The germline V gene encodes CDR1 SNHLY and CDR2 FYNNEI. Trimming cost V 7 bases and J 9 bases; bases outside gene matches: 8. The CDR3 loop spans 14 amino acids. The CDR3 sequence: CASKPGQGGSEQFF. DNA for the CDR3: TGTGCCAGCAAGCCGGGACAGGGGGGGAGTGAGCAGTTCTTC.

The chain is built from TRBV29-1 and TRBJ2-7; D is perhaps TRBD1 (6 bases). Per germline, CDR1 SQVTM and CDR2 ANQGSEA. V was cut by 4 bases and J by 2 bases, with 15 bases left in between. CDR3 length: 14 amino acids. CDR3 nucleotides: TGCAGCGTTGCCAAGACAGCAGGGGCCTACGAGCAGTACTTC. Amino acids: CSVAKTAGAYEQYF.

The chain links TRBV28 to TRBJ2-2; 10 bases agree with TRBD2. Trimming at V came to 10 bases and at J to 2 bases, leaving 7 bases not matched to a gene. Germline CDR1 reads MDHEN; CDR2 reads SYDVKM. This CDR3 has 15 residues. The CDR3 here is CATALAGPNTGELFF. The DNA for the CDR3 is TGTGCCACCGCACTAGCGGGGCCTAACACCGGGGAGCTGTTTTTT.

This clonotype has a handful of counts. This CDR3 reads CSVKGTEVGETQYF. CDR3 DNA: TGCAGCGTTAAAGGGACAGAGGTGGGAGAGACCCAGTACTTC. The chain employs TRBV29-1 and TRBJ2-5, with 7 bases aligning to TRBD1. The CDR3 is made up of 14 amino acids. J lost 4 bases, V lost 5 bases, and 10 bases had no gene match. Germline V gives CDR1 SQVTM, CDR2 ANQGSEA.

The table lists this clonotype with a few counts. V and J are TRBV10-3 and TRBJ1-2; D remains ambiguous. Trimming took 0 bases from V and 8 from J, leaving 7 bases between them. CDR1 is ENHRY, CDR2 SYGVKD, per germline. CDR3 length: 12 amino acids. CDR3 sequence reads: CAISESAWGYTF. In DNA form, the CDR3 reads TGTGCCATCAGTGAGTCAGCGTGGGGCTACACCTTC.